This T cell receptor (beta chain) is from a study of regulatory and conventional T cells in RAG deficiency. General observations from the study: Sorted Omenn CD25-high CD127-low cells may not be bona fide Tregs. RAG-deficient patients showed markedly lower Shannon entropy and higher Simpson indices than control T-cell subsets.

About this clone: Its antigen is currently unknown. Other DNA sequences in this specimen translate into the identical CDR3.

Germline loops: CDR1 SGHDT, CDR2 YYEEEE. The CDR3 spans 14 residues. Trimming cost V 2 bases and J 3 bases, with 9 bases left between them. Genomic DNA came from blood conventional CD4+ T cells gated CD25-low CD127-high. Data came from immunoSEQ multiplex PCR; TCRdb stores just in-frame clones and leaves some out. The data show almost 35,000 clones, with 70% to 80% seen just once and around 3.4% held by the top ten. These records were also assigned to another study, of regulatory T cells. That report notes: The primer mix had 52 TRBV and 13 TRBJ primers.

The chain joins TRBV5-6 to TRBJ2-1; TRBD1 is a possible D gene (6 bases). The source of this sequence is a human donor in good health. Sequenced: CD4+ effector T cells sorted from blood. The chain's CDR3 is CASSLGQFYNEQFF. CDR3 sequence (DNA): TGTGCCAGCAGCTTAGGACAGTTCTACAATGAGCAGTTCTTC.